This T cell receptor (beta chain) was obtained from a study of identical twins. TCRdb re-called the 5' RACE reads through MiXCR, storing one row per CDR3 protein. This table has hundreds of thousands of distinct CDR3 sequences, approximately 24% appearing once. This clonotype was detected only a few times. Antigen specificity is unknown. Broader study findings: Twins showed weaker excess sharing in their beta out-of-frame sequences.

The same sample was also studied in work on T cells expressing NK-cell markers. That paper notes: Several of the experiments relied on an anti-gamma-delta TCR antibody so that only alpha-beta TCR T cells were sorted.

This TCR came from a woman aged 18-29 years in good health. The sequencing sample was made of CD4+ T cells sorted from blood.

Here the CDR3 DNA reads TGCAGTGCTAGACAACTAGCGGCTAGCACAGATACGCAGTATTTT. Translated, it gives CSARQLAASTDTQYF. The V and J genes are TRBV20-1 and TRBJ2-3; 8 bases are a match to TRBD2. In germline, CDR1 is DFQATT, CDR2 SNEGSKA (reference sequence). Trimming at V came to 2 bases and at J to 0 bases, leaving 4 bases not matched to a gene. The CDR3 extends over 15 amino acids.